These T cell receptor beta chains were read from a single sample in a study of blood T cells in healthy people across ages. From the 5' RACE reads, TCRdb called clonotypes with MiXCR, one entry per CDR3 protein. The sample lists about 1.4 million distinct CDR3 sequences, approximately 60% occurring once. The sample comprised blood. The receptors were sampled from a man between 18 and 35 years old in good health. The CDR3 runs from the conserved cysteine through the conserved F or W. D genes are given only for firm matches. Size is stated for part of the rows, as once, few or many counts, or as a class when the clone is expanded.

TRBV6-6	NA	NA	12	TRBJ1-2	TGTGCCAGCAGGGGGAGGTTCTATGGCTACACCTTC	CASRGRFYGYTF
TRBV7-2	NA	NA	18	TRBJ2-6	TGTGCCAGCAGCCACCTTACCGGACCCATGCTTGGGGCCAACGTCCTGACTTTC	CASSHLTGPMLGANVLTF
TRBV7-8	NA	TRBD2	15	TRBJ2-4	TGTGCCAGCGGGGGTAGCGGGAGTCCCAAAAACATTCAGTACTTC	CASGGSGSPKNIQYF
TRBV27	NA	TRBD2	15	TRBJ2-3	TGTGCCAGCAGTTCAACTAGCGGGGGATCAGATACGCAGTATTTT	CASSSTSGGSDTQYF
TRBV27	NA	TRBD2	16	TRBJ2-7	TGTGCCAGCAGTTTATTGAGAACTAGCGGAATTTACGAGCAGTACTTC	CASSLLRTSGIYEQYF
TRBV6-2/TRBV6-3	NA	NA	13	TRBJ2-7	TGTGCCAGCGGGCAGGGTGGTATTATTGAGCAGTACTTC	CASGQGGIIEQYF
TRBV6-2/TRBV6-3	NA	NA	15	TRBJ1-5	TGTGCCAGCAGTCCCAGCGGGGAGAGCAATCAGCCCCAGCATTTT	CASSPSGESNQPQHF
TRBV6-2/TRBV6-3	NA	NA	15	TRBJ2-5	TGTGCCAGCAGTTACTCGATCCGGACAGAAGAGACCCAGTACTTC	CASSYSIRTEETQYF
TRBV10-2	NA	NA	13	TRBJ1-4	TGCGCCAGCGGAATTGCAACTAATGAAAAACTGTTTTTT	CASGIATNEKLFF
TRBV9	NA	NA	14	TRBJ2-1	TGTGCCAGCAGCGATTTCCCGATGGGCAATGAGCAGTTCTTC	CASSDFPMGNEQFF
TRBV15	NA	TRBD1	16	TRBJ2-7	TGTGCCACCAGCAGAGTACCGACAGGGAGTTTCTACGAGCAGTACTTC	CATSRVPTGSFYEQYF
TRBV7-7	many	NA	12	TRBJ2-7	TGTGCTAGCAGCTCCGCTCAGGGAGAGCAGTACTTC	CASSSAQGEQYF
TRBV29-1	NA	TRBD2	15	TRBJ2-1	TGCAGCGTTGAGGGGCGGACTAGCGGGGGTCGAGAGCAGTTCTTC	CSVEGRTSGGREQFF
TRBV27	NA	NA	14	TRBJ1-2	TGTGCCAGCAGTTTGTCTGGGGTGAGCTATGGCTACACCTTC	CASSLSGVSYGYTF
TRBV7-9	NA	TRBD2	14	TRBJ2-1	TGTGCCAGCAGCTTTGCGGGGGGAGGCTATGAGCAGTTCTTC	CASSFAGGGYEQFF
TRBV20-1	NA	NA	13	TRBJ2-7	TGCAGTGCAAGCCCTGTTCACCCCTACGAGCAGTACTTC	CSASPVHPYEQYF
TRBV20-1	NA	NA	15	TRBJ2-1	TGCAGTGCTTATCTAGCGCTCAGCTCCTACAATGAGCAGTTCTTC	CSAYLALSSYNEQFF
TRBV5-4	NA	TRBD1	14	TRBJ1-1	TGTGCCAGCAGCCGGACAGGGGTAAACACTGAAGCTTTCTTT	CASSRTGVNTEAFF
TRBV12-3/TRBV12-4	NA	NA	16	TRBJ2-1	TGTGCCAGCAGTTTGACCCTTTCTACTGAATACAATGAGCAGTTCTTC	CASSLTLSTEYNEQFF
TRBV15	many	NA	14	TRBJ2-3	TGTGCCACCAGCAGAGGGGGTGGCACAGATACGCAGTATTTT	CATSRGGGTDTQYF
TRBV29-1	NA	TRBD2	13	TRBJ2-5	TGCAGCGAAACTAGCGGGGTGGGTTTTGAGCAGTACTTC	CSETSGVGFEQYF
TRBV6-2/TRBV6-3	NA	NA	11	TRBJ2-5	TGTGCCAGCAGTTACCTGGGGACCCAGTACTTC	CASSYLGTQYF
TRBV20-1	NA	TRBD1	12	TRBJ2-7	TGCAGTGCTCCGGGACAGTACTACGAGCAGTACTTC	CSAPGQYYEQYF
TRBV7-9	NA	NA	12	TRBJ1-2	TGTGCCAGCAGCCGAGAATGGTGGGGCTACACCTTC	CASSREWWGYTF
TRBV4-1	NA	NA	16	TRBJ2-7	TGCGCCAGCAGCCTCTTCGGTGGGACGAAGTCCTACGAGCAGTACTTC	CASSLFGGTKSYEQYF
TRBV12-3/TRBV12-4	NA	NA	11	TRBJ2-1	TGTGCCAGCAGCCAATATAGTGAGCAGTTCTTC	CASSQYSEQFF
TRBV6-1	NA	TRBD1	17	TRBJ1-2	TGTGCCAGCAGCGAGATTTTCGGGGACAGAGTGAACTATGGCTACACCTTC	CASSEIFGDRVNYGYTF
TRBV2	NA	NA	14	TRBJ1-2	TGTGCCAGCTTGCGGGGGCGGACTAACTATGGCTACACCTTC	CASLRGRTNYGYTF
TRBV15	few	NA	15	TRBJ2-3	TGTGCCACCAGCAGAGGGCAGGAAGTCACAGATACGCAGTATTTT	CATSRGQEVTDTQYF
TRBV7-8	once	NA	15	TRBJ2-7	TGTGCCAGCAGCCCCCTTCCCCAGGCCTCCTACGAGCAGTACTTC	CASSPLPQASYEQYF
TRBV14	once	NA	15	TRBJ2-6	TGTGCCAGCAGCCAACGGGTTGTCTGGGCCAACGTCCTGACTTTC	CASSQRVVWANVLTF
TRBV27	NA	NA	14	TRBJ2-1	TGTGCCAGCAGTCCTTCGGGTACCCCCGGCATGCAGTTCTTC	CASSPSGTPGMQFF
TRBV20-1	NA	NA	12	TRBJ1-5	TGCAGTGCAGTGAGTGATAATCAGCCCCAGCATTTT	CSAVSDNQPQHF
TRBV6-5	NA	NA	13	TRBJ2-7	TGTGCCAGCGGTGACACGACCTCCTACGAGCAGTACTTC	CASGDTTSYEQYF
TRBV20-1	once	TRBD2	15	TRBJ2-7	TGCAGTGCTAGAAGCGGACTAGAGTTCCCTTACGAGCAGTACTTC	CSARSGLEFPYEQYF
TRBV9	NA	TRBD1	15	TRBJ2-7	TGTGCCAGCAGCGTAGGAAGACAGGGATCCGGCGGGCAGTACTTC	CASSVGRQGSGGQYF
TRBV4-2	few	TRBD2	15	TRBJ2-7	TGTGCCAGCAGCCCCTGGACTAGCGCCTCCTACGAGCAGTACTTC	CASSPWTSASYEQYF
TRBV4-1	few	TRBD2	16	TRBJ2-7	TGCGCCAGCAGCCAAGATGCGGGGGGGAGCAGGTACGAGCAGTACTTC	CASSQDAGGSRYEQYF
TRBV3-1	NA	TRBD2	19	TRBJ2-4	TGTGCCAGCAGCCTCCGAAGGCGGGGGGCTGAGAAGGCCAAAAACATTCAGTACTTC	CASSLRRRGAEKAKNIQYF
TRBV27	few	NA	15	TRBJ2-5	TGTGCCAGCAGTTTTTTAGGACAGTTCCGAGAGACCCAGTACTTC	CASSFLGQFRETQYF
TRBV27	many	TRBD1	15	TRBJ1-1	TGTGCCAGCATCCACACAGGGGGCGTGAACACTGAAGCTTTCTTT	CASIHTGGVNTEAFF
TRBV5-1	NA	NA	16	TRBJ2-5	TGCGCCAGCAGACCCCTACGGGTGGTGGGCCAAGAGACCCAGTACTTC	CASRPLRVVGQETQYF
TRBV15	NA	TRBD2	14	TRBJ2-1	TGTGCCACCAGCCTTAGCGGGGGGGCAGGGGAGCAGTTCTTC	CATSLSGGAGEQFF
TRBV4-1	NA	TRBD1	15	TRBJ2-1	TGCGCCAGCAGCCATCTGGGACAGGGGAAAGGTGGGCAGTTCTTC	CASSHLGQGKGGQFF
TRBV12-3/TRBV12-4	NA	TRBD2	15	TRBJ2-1	TGTGCCAGCAGTTTCGCACTAGCGGGAGGTGGTGAGCAGTTCTTC	CASSFALAGGGEQFF
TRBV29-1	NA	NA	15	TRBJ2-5	TGCAGCGTTGAAGACCTACGAGGGGTCCAAGAGACCCAGTACTTC	CSVEDLRGVQETQYF
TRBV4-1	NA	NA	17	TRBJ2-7	TGCGCCAGCAGCCCCCCAGACGGGGTCAAATGGGACAATGAGCAGTACTTC	CASSPPDGVKWDNEQYF
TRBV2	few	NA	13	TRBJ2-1	TGTGCCAGCAGAATAAAACTCGGGGGTGAGCAGTTCTTC	CASRIKLGGEQFF
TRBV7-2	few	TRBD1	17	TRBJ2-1	TGTGCCAGCAGCACACCGGGACAGGGGGCGACATACAATGAGCAGTTCTTC	CASSTPGQGATYNEQFF
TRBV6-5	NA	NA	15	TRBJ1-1	TGTGCCAGCAGTTACCGACAAGGGTATCGCACTGAAGCTTTCTTT	CASSYRQGYRTEAFF
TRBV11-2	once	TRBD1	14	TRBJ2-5	TGTGCCTCTTCGGGGCCAGGGGGCGATGAGACCCAGAACTTC	CASSGPGGDETQNF